This T cell receptor beta chain appears in the sequencing data of a study of CD8+CD57+ T cells in acquired aplastic anemia. Trimming shortened V by 2 bases and J by 6 bases, and 7 bases separated the two germline ends. Germline loops: CDR1 LGHDT, CDR2 YNNKEL (reference sequence). The CDR3 extends over 12 amino acids. Genomic DNA acted as the template from which TCR beta VDJ combination and CDR3 sequence profiling were carried out. TCRdb reanalysed the reads using MiXCR and keeps one entry per CDR3 protein. The table has 150,000 to 200,000 distinct CDR3 sequences, 45% to 50% seen once. This clonotype turned up a few times.

Source material: sorted CD4+, CD8+, or CD8+CD57+ T cells (not recorded which) from PBMCs. This receptor was identified in a human donor in good health. The chain uses TRBV3-1 and TRBJ1-1, with D unclear. The CDR3: CASSQPQSEAFF. CDR3 coding DNA: TGTGCCAGCAGCCAACCCCAGTCTGAAGCTTTCTTT. Looking up the rest from reference TRBV3-1 and TRBJ1-1 gives the full variable domain: DTAVSQTPKYLVTQMGNDKSIKCEQNLGHDTMYWYKQDSKKFLKIMFSYNNKELIINETVPNRFSPKSPDKAHLNLHINSLELGDSAVYFCASSQPQSEAFFGQGTRLTVV.